The T cell receptor beta chain described here comes from a study of blood T cell repertoires in COVID-19. Study-level information: Acute and convalescent COVID-19 specimens originated in the United States, Italy and Spain. T cells, B-cell-depleted T cells, or PBMCs provided the cDNA or gDNA that served as material.

CDR1 LGHNT and CDR2 FRNRAP come from the germline V gene. The junction had 4 bases not matched to a gene; V was cut back by 0 bases and J by 2 bases. The CDR3 has 17 residues. Methods used by the authors: It was from reference gene primer amplification that nucleated cell counts were estimated. The data were produced by immunoSEQ multiplex PCR, yet TCRdb's version contains in-frame clones alone and is incomplete. V and J calls and clone size are given by that table; D and trimming were obtained from the DNA. The data contain 100,000 or so clones, roughly 80% of them seen just once; the ten biggest clones take up roughly 14%.

The chain combines TRBV12-5 with TRBJ2-5, with 12 bases aligning to TRBD1. The TCR originated in a woman older than 75 with acute or convalescent COVID-19. The sample consisted of peripheral blood. CDR3 amino acids: CASGLVLGQGAQETQYF. DNA for the CDR3: TGTGCTAGTGGTTTGGTTCTGGGACAGGGGGCGCAAGAGACCCAGTACTTC.